A selection of T cell receptor beta chains follows, all from one sample in a study of T cells in Graves' hyperthyroidism and ophthalmopathy. TCRdb independently ran MiXCR on the multiplex PCR reads; one entry per CDR3 protein. The repertoire has about 200,000 distinct CDR3 sequences, around 17% of them found once; the top ten carry more than 50%. Sequencing was performed on blood. The origin of the receptors is a woman aged 50 to 65 with Graves' hyperthyroidism. CDR3s include the opening cysteine and the closing phenylalanine or tryptophan. D genes are given only for firm matches. For some rows the clone size is stated as once, few or many, or as a class when expanded; others skip it.

d_call,clone_size,v_call,j_call,cdr3_length,cdr3_aa,cdr3_nt
-,many,TRBV30,TRBJ1-1,13,CAWIRDLGTEAFF,TGTGCCTGGATCCGGGATCTGGGGACTGAAGCTTTCTTT
-,many,TRBV12-3/TRBV12-4,TRBJ2-7,14,CASSLSPYDYEQYF,TGTGCCAGCAGTTTATCCCCCTACGACTACGAGCAGTACTTC
TRBD2,many,TRBV6-1,TRBJ2-7,15,CASGSSGSETYEQYF,TGTGCCAGCGGGTCTAGCGGGAGCGAGACCTACGAGCAGTACTTC
-,few,TRBV5-4,TRBJ2-7,14,CASREIQGGYEQYF,TGTGCCAGCAGGGAGATTCAGGGAGGATACGAGCAGTACTTC
-,many,TRBV29-1,TRBJ2-7,14,CSVSTTPQPYEQYF,TGCAGCGTCAGCACGACCCCTCAGCCCTACGAGCAGTACTTC
TRBD1,-,TRBV28,TRBJ1-1,14,CASKGAALNTEAFF,TGTGCCAGTAAGGGGGCAGCCTTGAACACTGAAGCTTTCTTT
TRBD2,many,TRBV3-1,TRBJ2-1,14,CASSREGRWNEQFF,TGTGCCAGCAGCCGGGAGGGCCGGTGGAATGAGCAGTTCTTC
-,many,TRBV20-1,TRBJ2-5,12,CSARELERTQYF,TGCAGTGCTAGAGAGCTCGAGCGGACCCAGTACTTC
TRBD2,many,TRBV7-3,TRBJ2-1,14,CASSLLAGPNEQFF,TGTGCCAGCAGCTTACTAGCGGGACCCAATGAGCAGTTCTTC
-,many,TRBV20-1,TRBJ2-5,15,CSAKHQAGALETQYF,TGCAGTGCTAAACACCAGGCAGGGGCGTTGGAGACCCAGTACTTC
-,-,TRBV9,TRBJ2-7,14,CASSVSGQPYEQYF,TGTGCCAGCAGCGTGTCAGGTCAGCCTTACGAGCAGTACTTC
-,many,TRBV12-3/TRBV12-4,TRBJ1-1,12,CASHNQHLEAFF,TGTGCCAGCCATAACCAGCATCTTGAAGCTTTCTTT
TRBD2,many,TRBV2,TRBJ2-1,17,CASGIQPRTSGYNEQFF,TGTGCCAGCGGGATACAGCCCAGGACTAGCGGCTACAATGAGCAGTTCTTC
TRBD2,-,TRBV15,TRBJ2-1,17,CATSRDREGGSYNEQFF,TGTGCCACCAGCAGAGATCGGGAGGGAGGGTCCTACAATGAGCAGTTCTTC
-,many,TRBV7-2,TRBJ2-1,14,CASSLALIGQGQFF,TGTGCCAGCAGCTTAGCCCTAATTGGGCAGGGCCAGTTCTTC
-,many,TRBV20-1,TRBJ2-4,14,CSARGRGLPNIQYF,TGCAGTGCTAGAGGCCGCGGGTTGCCAAACATTCAGTACTTC
-,few,TRBV5-1,TRBJ2-7,15,CASSLGSGGRYEQYF,TGCGCCAGCAGCTTGGGCAGCGGCGGGCGCTACGAGCAGTACTTC